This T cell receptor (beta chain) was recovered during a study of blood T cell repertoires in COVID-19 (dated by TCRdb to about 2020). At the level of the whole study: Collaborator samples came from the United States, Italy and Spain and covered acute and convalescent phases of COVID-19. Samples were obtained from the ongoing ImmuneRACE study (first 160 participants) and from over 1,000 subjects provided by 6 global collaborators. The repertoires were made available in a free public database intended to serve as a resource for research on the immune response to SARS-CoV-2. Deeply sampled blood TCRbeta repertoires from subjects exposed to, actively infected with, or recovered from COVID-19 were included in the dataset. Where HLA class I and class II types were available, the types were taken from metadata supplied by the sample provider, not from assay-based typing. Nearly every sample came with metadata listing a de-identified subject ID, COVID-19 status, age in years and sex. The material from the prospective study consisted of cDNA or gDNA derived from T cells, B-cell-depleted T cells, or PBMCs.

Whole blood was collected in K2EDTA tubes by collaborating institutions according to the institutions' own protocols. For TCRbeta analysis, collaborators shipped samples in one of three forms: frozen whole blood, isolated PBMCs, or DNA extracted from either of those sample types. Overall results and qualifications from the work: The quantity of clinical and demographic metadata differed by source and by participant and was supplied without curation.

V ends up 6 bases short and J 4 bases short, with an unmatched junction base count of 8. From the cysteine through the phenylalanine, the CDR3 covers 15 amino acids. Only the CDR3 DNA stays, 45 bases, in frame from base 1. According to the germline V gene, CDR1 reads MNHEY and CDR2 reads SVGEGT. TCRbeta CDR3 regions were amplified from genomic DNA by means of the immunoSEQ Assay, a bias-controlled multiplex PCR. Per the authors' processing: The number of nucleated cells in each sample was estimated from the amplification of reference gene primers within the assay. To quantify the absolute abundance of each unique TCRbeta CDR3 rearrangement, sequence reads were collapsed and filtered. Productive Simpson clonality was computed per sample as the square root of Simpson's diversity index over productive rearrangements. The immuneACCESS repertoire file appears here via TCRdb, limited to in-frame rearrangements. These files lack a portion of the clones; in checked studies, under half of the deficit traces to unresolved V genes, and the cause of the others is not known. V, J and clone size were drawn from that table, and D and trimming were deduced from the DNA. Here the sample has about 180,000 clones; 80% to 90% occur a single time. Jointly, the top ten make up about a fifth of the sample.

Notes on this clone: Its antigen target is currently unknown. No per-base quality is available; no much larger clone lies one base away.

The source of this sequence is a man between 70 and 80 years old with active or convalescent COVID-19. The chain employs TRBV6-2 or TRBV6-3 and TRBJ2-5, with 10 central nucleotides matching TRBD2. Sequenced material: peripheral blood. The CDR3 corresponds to CASSPGTSASETQYF. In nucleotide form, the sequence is TGTGCCAGCAGCCCCGGGACTAGCGCTTCAGAGACCCAGTACTTC.